This T cell receptor beta chain is drawn from a study of molecular identifiers for immune sequencing clone quantification. Of note for this clonotype: A junction boundary mismatches the germline segment, possibly from a read error.

Germline assignment: CDR1 LGHDT and CDR2 YNNKEL (reference sequence). The CDR3 is 14 residues long. TCRdb processed the PCR reads anew with MiXCR; each CDR3 protein has one entry. The repertoire holds 250,000 to 350,000 distinct CDR3 sequences, with over 20% as singletons. This clonotype originated in a human donor in good health. Some libraries in this study had Jurkat cell RNA spiked in. Sequencing was done on a sample of naive CD8+ T cells from blood, with Jurkat cell RNA spiked in. Regarding subset: FACS-sorted CD8+CD4-CCR7+CD45RA+ naive T cells. This chain joins TRBV3-1 and TRBJ2-7; no reliable D call. The CDR3 nucleotides are TGTGCCAGCAGCCAAGATTACTCCTCCTACGAGCAGTGCTTC. Its protein product is CASSQDYSSYEQCF.